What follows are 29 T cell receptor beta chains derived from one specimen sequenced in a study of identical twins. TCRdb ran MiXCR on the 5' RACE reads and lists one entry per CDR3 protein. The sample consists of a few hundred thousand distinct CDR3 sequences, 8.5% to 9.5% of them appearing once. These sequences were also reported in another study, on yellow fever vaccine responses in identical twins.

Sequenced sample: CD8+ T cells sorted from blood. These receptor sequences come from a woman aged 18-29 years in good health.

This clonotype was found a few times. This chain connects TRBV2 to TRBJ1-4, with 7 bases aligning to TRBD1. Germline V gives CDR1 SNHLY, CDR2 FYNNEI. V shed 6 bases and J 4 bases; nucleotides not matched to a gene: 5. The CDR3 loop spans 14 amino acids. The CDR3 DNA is TGTGCCAGCAGCCCGGGACAGAATAATGAAAAACTGTTTTTT. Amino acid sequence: CASSPGQNNEKLFF.

CDR3 in DNA: TGCGCCAGCAGCTTGGAGGGCGCCTACGAGCAGTACTTC. Amino acid sequence: CASSLEGAYEQYF. The chain links TRBV5-1 to TRBJ2-7; D is ambiguous. Trimming stripped 0 bases from V and 2 bases from J, with 6 bases between. The CDR3 is 13 amino acids. Germline V gene data show CDR1 as SGHRS and CDR2 as YFSETQ.

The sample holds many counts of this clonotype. CDR3 protein: CSARAWTSVETQYF. The DNA of the CDR3 is TGCAGTGCTAGAGCGTGGACTAGCGTCGAGACCCAGTACTTC. The chain combines TRBV20-1 with TRBJ2-5; 9 positions match TRBD2. Germline CDR1 is DFQATT and CDR2 is SNEGSKA (reference sequence). V was clipped by 1 base and J by 5 bases; unmatched bases: 5. This CDR3 spans 14 amino acids.

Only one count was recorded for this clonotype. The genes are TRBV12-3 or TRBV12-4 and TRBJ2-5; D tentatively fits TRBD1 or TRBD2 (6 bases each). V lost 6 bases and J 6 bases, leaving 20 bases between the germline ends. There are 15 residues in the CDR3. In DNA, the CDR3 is TGTGCCAGCAGCCTACAAGGGGGGACGGGTCAGACCCAGTACTTC. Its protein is CASSLQGGTGQTQYF.

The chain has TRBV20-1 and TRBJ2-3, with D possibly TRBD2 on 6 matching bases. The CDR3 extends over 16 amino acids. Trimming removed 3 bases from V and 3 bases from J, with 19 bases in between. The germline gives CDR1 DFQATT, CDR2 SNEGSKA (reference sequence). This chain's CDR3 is CSARMPWQGGTDTQYF. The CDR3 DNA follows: TGCAGTGCTAGGATGCCTTGGCAGGGAGGAACAGATACGCAGTATTTT.

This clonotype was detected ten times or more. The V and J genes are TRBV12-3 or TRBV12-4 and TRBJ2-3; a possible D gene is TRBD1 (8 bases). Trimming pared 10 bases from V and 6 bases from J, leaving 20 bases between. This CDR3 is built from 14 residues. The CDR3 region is CAIVEQGGIDTQYF. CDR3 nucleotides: TGTGCCATCGTGGAACAGGGGGGGATCGATACGCAGTATTTT.

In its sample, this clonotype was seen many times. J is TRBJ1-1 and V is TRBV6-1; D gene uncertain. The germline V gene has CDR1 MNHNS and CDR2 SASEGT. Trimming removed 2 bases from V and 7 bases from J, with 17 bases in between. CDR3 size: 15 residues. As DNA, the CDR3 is TGTGCCAGCAGTGAAATTGGACCTCTATGGGGTGAAGCTTTCTTT. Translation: CASSEIGPLWGEAFF.

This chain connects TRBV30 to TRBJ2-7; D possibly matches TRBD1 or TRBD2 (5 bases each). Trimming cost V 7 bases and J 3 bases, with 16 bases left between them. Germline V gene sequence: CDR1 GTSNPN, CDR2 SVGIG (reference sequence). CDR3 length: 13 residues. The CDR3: CASKPRDGYEQYF. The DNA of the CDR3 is TGTGCCTCCAAACCCCGGGACGGCTACGAGCAGTACTTC.

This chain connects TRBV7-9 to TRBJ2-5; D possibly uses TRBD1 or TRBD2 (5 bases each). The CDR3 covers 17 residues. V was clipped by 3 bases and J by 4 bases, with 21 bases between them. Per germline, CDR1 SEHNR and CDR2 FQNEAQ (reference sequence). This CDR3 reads CASSFAEGRELPETQYF. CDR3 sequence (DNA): TGTGCCAGCAGCTTTGCCGAGGGACGCGAATTGCCAGAGACCCAGTACTTC. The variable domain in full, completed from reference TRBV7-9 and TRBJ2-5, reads DTGVSQNPRHKITKRGQNVTFRCDPISEHNRLYWYRQTLGQGPEFLTYFQNEAQLEKSRLLSDRFSAERPKGSFSTLEIQRTEQGDSAMYLCASSFAEGRELPETQYFGPGTRLLVL.

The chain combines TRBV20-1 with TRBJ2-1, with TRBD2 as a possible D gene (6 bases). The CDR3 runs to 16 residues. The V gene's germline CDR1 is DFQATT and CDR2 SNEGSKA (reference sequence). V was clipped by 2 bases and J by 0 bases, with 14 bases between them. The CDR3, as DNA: TGCAGTGCTAGACCCTATACTAGCCCCTCCTACAATGAGCAGTTCTTC. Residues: CSARPYTSPSYNEQFF.

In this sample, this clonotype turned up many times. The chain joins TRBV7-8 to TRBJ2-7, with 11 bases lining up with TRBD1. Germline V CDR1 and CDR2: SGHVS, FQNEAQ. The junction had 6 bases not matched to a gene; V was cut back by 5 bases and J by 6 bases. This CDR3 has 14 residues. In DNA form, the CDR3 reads TGTGCCAGCAGCCCTAGGACAGGGGGCGGCGAGCAGTACTTC. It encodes CASSPRTGGGEQYF.

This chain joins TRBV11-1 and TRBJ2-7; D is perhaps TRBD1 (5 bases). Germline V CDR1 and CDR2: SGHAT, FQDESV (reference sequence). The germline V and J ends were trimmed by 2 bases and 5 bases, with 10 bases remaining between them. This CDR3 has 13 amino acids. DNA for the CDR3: TGTGCCAGCAGCTTAAGGGCAGGGAACGAGCAGTACTTC. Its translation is CASSLRAGNEQYF.

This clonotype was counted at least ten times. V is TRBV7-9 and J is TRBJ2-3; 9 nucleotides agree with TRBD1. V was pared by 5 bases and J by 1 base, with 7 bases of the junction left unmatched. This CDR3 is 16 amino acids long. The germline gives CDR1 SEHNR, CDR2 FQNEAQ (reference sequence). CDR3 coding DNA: TGTGCCAGCAGCCCCATAACAGGGGGCCGCACAGATACGCAGTATTTT. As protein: CASSPITGGRTDTQYF. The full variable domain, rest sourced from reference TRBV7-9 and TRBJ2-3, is DTGVSQNPRHKITKRGQNVTFRCDPISEHNRLYWYRQTLGQGPEFLTYFQNEAQLEKSRLLSDRFSAERPKGSFSTLEIQRTEQGDSAMYLCASSPITGGRTDTQYFGPGTRLTVL.

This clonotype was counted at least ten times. The CDR3 nucleotides are TGCAGCGTTAACCCCCAGGGGGTAACAGATACGCAGTATTTT. As protein: CSVNPQGVTDTQYF. The V and J genes are TRBV29-1 and TRBJ2-3, with 7 positions matching TRBD1. Germline V gene data show CDR1 as SQVTM and CDR2 as ANQGSEA. The CDR3 loop spans 14 amino acids. V shed 5 bases, J shed 3 bases, and the junction held 8 bases outside the gene matches.

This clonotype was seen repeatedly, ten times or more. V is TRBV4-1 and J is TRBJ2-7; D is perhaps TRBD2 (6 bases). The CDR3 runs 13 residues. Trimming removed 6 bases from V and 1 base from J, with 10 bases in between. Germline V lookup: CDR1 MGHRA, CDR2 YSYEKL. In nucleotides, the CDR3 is TGCGCCAGCAGACCCGCGGGGTCCTACGAGCAGTACTTC. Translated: CASRPAGSYEQYF.

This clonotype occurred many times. The CDR3 DNA reads TGTGCCAGCAGCTTAGTTTCAGGTGCCGAAGCTTTCTTT. Its protein is CASSLVSGAEAFF. V gene TRBV7-8 combines with J gene TRBJ1-1; D uncertain. With 1 base removed from V and 8 bases from J, the gap between germline ends came to 11 bases. Germline V CDR1 and CDR2: SGHVS, FQNEAQ. This CDR3 is 13 amino acids long.

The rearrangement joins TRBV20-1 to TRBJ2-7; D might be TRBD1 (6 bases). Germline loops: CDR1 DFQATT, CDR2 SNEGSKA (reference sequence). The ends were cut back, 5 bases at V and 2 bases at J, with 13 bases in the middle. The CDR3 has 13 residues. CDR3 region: CSARRTAAYEQYF. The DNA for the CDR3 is TGCAGTGCTCGGCGGACAGCCGCCTACGAGCAGTACTTC.

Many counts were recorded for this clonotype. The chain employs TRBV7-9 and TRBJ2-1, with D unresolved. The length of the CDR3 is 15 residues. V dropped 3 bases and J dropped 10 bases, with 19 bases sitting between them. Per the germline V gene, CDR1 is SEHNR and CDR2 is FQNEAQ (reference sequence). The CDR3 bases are TGTGCCAGCAGCTTCGGCGTGGGCGCGATCTTGGAGCAGTTCTTC. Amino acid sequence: CASSFGVGAILEQFF.

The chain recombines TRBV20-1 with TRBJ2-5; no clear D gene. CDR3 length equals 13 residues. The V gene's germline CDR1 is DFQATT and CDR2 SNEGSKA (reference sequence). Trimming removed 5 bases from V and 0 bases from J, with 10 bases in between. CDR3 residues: CSAPGPHQETQYF. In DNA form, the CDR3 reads TGCAGTGCTCCCGGGCCCCACCAAGAGACCCAGTACTTC.

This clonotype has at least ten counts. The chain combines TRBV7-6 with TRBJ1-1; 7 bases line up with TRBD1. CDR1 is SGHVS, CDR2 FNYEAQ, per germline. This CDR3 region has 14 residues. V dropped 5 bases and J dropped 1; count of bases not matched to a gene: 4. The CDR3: CASSPQGPNTEAFF. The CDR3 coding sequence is TGTGCCAGCAGCCCACAGGGGCCGAACACTGAAGCTTTCTTT.

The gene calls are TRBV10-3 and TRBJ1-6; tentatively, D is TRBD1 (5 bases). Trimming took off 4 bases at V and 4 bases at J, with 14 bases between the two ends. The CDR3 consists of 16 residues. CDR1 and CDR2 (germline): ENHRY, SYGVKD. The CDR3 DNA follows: TGTGCCATCAGTGCCGGGGCGGAGGTATATAATTCACCCCTCCACTTT. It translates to CAISAGAEVYNSPLHF.

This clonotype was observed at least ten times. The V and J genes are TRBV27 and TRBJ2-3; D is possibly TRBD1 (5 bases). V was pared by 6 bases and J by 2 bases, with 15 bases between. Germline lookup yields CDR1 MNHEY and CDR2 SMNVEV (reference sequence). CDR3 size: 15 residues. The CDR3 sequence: CASSSGQGHTDTQYF. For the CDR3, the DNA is TGTGCCAGCAGCTCAGGGCAGGGCCACACAGATACGCAGTATTTT.

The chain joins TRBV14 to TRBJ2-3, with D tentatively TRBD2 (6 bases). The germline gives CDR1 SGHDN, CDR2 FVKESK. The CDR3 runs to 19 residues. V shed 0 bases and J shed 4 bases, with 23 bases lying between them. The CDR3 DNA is TGTGCCAGCAGCCAAGATAGGGGCCGGGCGGGATCTATCGCAGATACGCAGTATTTT. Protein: CASSQDRGRAGSIADTQYF. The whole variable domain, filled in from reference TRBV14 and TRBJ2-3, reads EAGVTQFPSHSVIEKGQTVTLRCDPISGHDNLYWYRRVMGKEIKFLLHFVKESKQDESGMPNNRFLAERTGGTYSTLKVQPAELEDSGVYFCASSQDRGRAGSIADTQYFGPGTRLTVL.

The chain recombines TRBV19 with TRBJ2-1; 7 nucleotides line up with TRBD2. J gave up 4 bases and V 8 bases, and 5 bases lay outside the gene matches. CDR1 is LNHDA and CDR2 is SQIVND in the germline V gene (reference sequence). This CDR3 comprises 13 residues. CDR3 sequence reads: CASAGVSYNEQFF. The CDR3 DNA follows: TGTGCCAGTGCGGGGGTTTCATACAATGAGCAGTTCTTC. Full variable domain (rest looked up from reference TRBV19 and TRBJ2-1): DGGITQSPKYLFRKEGQNVTLSCEQNLNHDAMYWYRQDPGQGLRLIYYSQIVNDFQKGDIAEGYSVSREKKESFPLTVTSAQKNPTAFYLCASAGVSYNEQFFGPGTRLTVL.

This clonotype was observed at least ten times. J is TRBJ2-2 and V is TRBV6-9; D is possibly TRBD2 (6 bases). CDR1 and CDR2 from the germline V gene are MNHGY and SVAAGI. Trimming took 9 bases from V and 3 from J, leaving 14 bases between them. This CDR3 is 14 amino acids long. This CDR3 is CARAGTPDTGELFF. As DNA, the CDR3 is TGTGCCAGGGCCGGGACTCCCGACACCGGGGAGCTGTTTTTT.

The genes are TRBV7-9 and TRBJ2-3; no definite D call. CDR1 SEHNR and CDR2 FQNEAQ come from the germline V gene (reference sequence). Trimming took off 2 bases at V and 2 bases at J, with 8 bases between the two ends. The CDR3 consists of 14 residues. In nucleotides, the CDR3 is TGTGCCAGCAGCTTAAGAGGAAACACAGATACGCAGTATTTT. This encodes CASSLRGNTDTQYF.

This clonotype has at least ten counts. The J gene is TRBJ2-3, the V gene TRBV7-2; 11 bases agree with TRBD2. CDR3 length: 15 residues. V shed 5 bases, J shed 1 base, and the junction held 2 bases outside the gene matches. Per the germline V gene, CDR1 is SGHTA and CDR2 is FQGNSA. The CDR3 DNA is TGTGCCAGCAGCGGGACTAGCGGAGGCACAGATACGCAGTATTTT. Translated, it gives CASSGTSGGTDTQYF. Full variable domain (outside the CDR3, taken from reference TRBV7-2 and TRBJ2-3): GAGVSQSPSNKVTEKGKDVELRCDPISGHTALYWYRQSLGQGLEFLIYFQGNSAPDKSGLPSDRFSAERTGGSVSTLTIQRTQQEDSAVYLCASSGTSGGTDTQYFGPGTRLTVL.

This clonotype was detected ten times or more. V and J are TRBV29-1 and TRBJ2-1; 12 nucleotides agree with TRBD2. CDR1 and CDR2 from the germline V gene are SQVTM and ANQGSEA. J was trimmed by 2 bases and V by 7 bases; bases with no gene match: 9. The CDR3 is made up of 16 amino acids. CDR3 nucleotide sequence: TGCAGCGGAAGACTAGCGGGGGAAGTTACCTACAATGAGCAGTTCTTC. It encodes CSGRLAGEVTYNEQFF.

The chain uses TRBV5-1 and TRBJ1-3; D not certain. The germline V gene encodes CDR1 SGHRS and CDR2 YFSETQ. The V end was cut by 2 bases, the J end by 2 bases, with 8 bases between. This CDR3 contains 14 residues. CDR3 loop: CASSFEGTGNTIYF. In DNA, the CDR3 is TGCGCCAGCAGCTTTGAAGGGACTGGAAACACCATATATTTT.